The next 12 T cell receptor beta chains were all read from a single sample in a study of T cell repertoires in cytomegalovirus infection. MiXCR was run by TCRdb on the reads, yielding one entry per CDR3 protein. The table has around 210,000 distinct CDR3 sequences, 6.5% seen once; the top ten hold under 7%. Sequenced input: PBMCs. The receptors derive from a human donor in good health (CMV status not recorded). Some clones in this sample may be carry-over from other donors' samples.

V is TRBV29-1 and J is TRBJ1-1; 7 positions agree with TRBD1. The CDR3 covers 17 residues. Germline V lookup: CDR1 SQVTM, CDR2 ANQGSEA. With V trimmed by 8 bases and J by 1 base, 19 bases remained unmatched. The CDR3 loop reads CSLEGRRGQSWNTEAFF. The CDR3 DNA is TGCAGCCTCGAGGGCCGGAGGGGGCAATCGTGGAACACTGAAGCTTTCTTT.

This clonotype has a count of ten or more. This chain joins TRBV23-1 and TRBJ2-7; D not certain. TRBV23-1 is reported as an ORF; its role is uncertain. Trimming stripped 3 bases from V and 3 bases from J, with 12 bases between. The CDR3 has 14 amino acids. The CDR3: CASSHQVRYYEQYF. The CDR3 DNA follows: TGCGCCAGCAGTCATCAAGTCCGATACTACGAGCAGTACTTC.

Ten or more counts support this clonotype. V gene TRBV7-2 combines with J gene TRBJ2-7; D not resolved. CDR1 and CDR2 from the germline V gene are SGHTA and FQGNSA. Trimming left V 3 bases short and J 7 bases short, with 13 bases between. The length of the CDR3 is 13 residues. CDR3 DNA: TGTGCCAGCAGCTTTATAGGAGATCAGGAGCAGTACTTC. Translating it yields CASSFIGDQEQYF.

This chain joins TRBV24-1 and TRBJ2-1; D is possibly TRBD1 or TRBD2 (5 bases each). In germline, CDR1 is KGHDR, CDR2 SFDVKD. Trimming took 4 bases from V and 5 from J, leaving 11 bases between them. The CDR3 runs to 14 residues. DNA for the CDR3: TGTGCCACCAGTGAGTCGGGACGGCACAATGAGCAGTTCTTC. It translates to CATSESGRHNEQFF.

This clonotype has a count of ten or more. The chain recombines TRBV12-3 or TRBV12-4 with TRBJ1-3; the D gene is possibly TRBD1 (5 bases). V dropped 1 base and J dropped 2 bases, with 15 bases sitting between them. The CDR3 runs 17 residues. The CDR3, as DNA: TGTGCCAGCAGTTTAGAAAGGGGACGGATACCTGGAAACACCATATATTTT. Residues: CASSLERGRIPGNTIYF.

This clonotype turned up a few times. The genes are TRBV29-1 and TRBJ1-1, with a tentative D call TRBD1 (5 bases). Germline V lookup: CDR1 SQVTM, CDR2 ANQGSEA. V lost 3 bases, J lost 2 bases, and 13 bases lay in between. The CDR3 extends over 14 amino acids. CDR3 sequence: CSVEIGALNTEAFF. The CDR3 region has the DNA TGCAGCGTTGAGATAGGGGCGCTTAACACTGAAGCTTTCTTT. Supplemented by reference TRBV29-1 and TRBJ1-1, the full variable domain reads SAVISQKPSRDICQRGTSLTIQCQVDSQVTMMFWYRQQPGQSLTLIATANQGSEATYESGFVIDKFPISRPNLTFSTLTVSNMSPEDSSIYLCSVEIGALNTEAFFGQGTRLTVV.

The table lists this clonotype with many counts. In this CDR3 the conserved last residue, phenylalanine or tryptophan, is missing, so a read error is likely. The chain combines TRBV7-2 with TRBJ1-4, with 10 bases aligning to TRBD1. J was trimmed by 7 bases and V by 5 bases; bases with no gene match: 10. Looked up from germline, CDR1 is SGHTA and CDR2 is FQGNSA. The CDR3 covers 16 residues. CDR3 DNA sequence: TGTGCCAGCAGCCCCGGGACAGGGGCTGTCCTTGAAAAACTGTTTTCT. The encoded protein is CASSPGTGAVLEKLFS.

This clonotype appeared many times. The chain recombines TRBV7-2 with TRBJ1-1; D is possibly TRBD1 (6 bases). V was cut by 1 base and J by 4 bases, with 10 bases left in between. The CDR3 is made up of 14 amino acids. Germline V gene lookup returns CDR1 SGHTA and CDR2 FQGNSA. CDR3 residues: CASSLDNRATEAFF. The CDR3 DNA sequence: TGTGCCAGCAGCTTAGATAACAGGGCCACTGAAGCTTTCTTT. Variable domain in full (rest from reference TRBV7-2 and TRBJ1-1): GAGVSQSPSNKVTEKGKDVELRCDPISGHTALYWYRQSLGQGLEFLIYFQGNSAPDKSGLPSDRFSAERTGGSVSTLTIQRTQQEDSAVYLCASSLDNRATEAFFGQGTRLTVV.

The V call is TRBV20-1, the J call TRBJ2-7; no firm D call. CDR1 and CDR2 from the germline V gene are DFQATT and SNEGSKA (reference sequence). There are 13 residues in the CDR3. Trimming left V 5 bases short and J 2 bases short, with 13 bases between. CDR3 loop: CSAWVPSPYEQYF. CDR3 DNA sequence: TGCAGTGCTTGGGTACCGAGCCCCTACGAGCAGTACTTC.

This clonotype was picked up many times. This chain uses TRBV7-2 with TRBJ2-1; 8 bases map to TRBD1. This CDR3 comprises 15 residues. V dropped 5 bases and J dropped 2; count of bases not matched to a gene: 5. The germline V gene encodes CDR1 SGHTA and CDR2 FQGNSA. The CDR3 is CASSTDRAPYNEQFF. CDR3 in DNA: TGTGCCAGCAGCACGGACAGGGCCCCCTACAATGAGCAGTTCTTC.

This clonotype was observed a few times. The chain links TRBV23-1 to TRBJ1-2, with a weak D call TRBD1 (5 bases). TRBV23-1 is placed among ORFs of uncertain function. CDR3 size: 16 residues. V shed 0 bases and J shed 8 bases, with 19 bases lying between them. CDR3 coding DNA: TGCGCCAGCAGTCAATCGCCCCAGGGCAGGGATGAAGGCTACACCTTC. Translated, it gives CASSQSPQGRDEGYTF.

The table lists this clonotype with many counts. The chain employs TRBV10-2 and TRBJ1-5, with a weak D call TRBD1 (5 bases). V lost 0 bases and J lost 5, with 8 bases in between. The CDR3 is 14 residues long. From germline, CDR1 is WSHSY and CDR2 SAAADI. The CDR3 is CASSESGTDQPQHF. The DNA for the CDR3 is TGCGCCAGCAGTGAGTCGGGGACGGATCAGCCCCAGCATTTT.